This T cell receptor beta chain was documented in a study of T cells in Graves' hyperthyroidism and ophthalmopathy. TCR beta CDR3 region amplification was performed from RNA transcripts. When the TCR CDR3 underwent first-round RT-PCR, the HTBI primer set was used. TCRdb analysed the multiplex PCR reads with MiXCR anew, one entry per CDR3 protein. The data hold about 480,000 distinct CDR3 sequences, with approximately 15% observed a single time. The source material was blood. The TCR was taken from a woman between 18 and 29 years old with Graves' hyperthyroidism.

CDR3 in amino acids: CASNLRDRNQPQHF. The CDR3 DNA follows: TGTGCCAGCAACCTCCGGGACCGTAATCAGCCCCAGCATTTT. The chain combines TRBV5-8 with TRBJ1-5, with D possibly being TRBD1 (5 bases). The CDR3 length is 14 residues. Germline lookup yields CDR1 SGHTS and CDR2 YDEGEE. Trimming took off 6 bases at V and 4 bases at J, with 14 bases between the two ends.